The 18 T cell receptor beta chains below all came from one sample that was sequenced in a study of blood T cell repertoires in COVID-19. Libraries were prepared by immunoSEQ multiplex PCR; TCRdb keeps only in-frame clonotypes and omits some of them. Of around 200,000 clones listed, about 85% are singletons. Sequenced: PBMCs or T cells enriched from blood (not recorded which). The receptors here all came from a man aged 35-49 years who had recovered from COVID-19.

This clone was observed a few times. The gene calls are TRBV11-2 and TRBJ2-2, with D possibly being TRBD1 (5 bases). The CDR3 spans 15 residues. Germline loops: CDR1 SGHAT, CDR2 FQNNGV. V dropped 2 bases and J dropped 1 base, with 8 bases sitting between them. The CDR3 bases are TGTGCCAGCAGCTTACGACAGAGGAACACCGGGGAGCTGTTTTTT. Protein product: CASSLRQRNTGELFF.

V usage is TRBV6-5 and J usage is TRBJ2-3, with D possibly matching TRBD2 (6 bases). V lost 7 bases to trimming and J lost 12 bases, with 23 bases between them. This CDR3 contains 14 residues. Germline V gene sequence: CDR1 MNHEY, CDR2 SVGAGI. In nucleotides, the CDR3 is TGTGCCAGCACCACACACCGGGAAGGGAGGATCCAGTATTTT. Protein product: CASTTHREGRIQYF.

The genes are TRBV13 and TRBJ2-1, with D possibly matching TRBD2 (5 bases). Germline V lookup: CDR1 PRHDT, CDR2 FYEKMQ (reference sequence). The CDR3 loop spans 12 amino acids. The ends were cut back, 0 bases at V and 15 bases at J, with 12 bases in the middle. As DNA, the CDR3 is TGTGCCAGCAGCTTAGGCATCGGGGTAGGGTTCTTC. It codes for CASSLGIGVGFF.

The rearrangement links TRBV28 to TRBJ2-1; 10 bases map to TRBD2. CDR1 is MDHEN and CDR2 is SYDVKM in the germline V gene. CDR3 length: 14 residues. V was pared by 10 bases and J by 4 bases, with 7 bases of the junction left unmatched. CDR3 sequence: CATWTSGRYNEQFF. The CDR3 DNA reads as TGTGCCACCTGGACTAGCGGACGTTACAATGAGCAGTTCTTC.

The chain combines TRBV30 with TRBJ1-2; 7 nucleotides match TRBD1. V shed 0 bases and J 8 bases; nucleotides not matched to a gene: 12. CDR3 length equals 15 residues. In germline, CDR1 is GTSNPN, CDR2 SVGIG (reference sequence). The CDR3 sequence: CAWSVSRQGPGGYTF. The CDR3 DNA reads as TGTGCCTGGAGTGTATCGCGACAGGGTCCGGGGGGCTACACCTTC.

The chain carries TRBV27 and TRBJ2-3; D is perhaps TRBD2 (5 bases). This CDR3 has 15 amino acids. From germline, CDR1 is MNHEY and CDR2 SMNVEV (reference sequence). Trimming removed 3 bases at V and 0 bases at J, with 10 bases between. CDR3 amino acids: CASSLSVASTDTQYF. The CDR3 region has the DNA TGTGCCAGCAGTTTGTCAGTAGCGAGCACAGATACGCAGTATTTT.

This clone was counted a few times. CDR3 residues: CASSWGLLAGVVNEQFF. CDR3 sequence (DNA): TGCGCCAGCAGCTGGGGTTTACTAGCGGGAGTGGTTAATGAGCAGTTCTTC. The chain joins TRBV5-1 to TRBJ2-1, with 11 bases identical to TRBD2. The CDR3 length is 17 residues. Germline V gives CDR1 SGHRS, CDR2 YFSETQ. The V gene end was trimmed by 3 bases and the J gene end by 7 bases; junction bases not matched to a gene: 12.

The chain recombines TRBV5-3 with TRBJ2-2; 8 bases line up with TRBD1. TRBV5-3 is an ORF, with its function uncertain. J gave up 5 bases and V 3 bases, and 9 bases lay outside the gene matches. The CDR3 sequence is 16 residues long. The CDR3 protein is CARSSGQAVLTGELFF. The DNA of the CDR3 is TGTGCCAGAAGCTCGGGACAGGCGGTCCTTACCGGGGAGCTGTTTTTT.

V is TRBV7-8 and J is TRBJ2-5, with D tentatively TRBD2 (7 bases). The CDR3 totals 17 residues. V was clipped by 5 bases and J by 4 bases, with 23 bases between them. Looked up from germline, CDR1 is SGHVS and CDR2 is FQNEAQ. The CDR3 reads CASSPAAGGAWAETQYF. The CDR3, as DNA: TGTGCCAGCAGCCCCGCGGCTGGGGGGGCCTGGGCAGAGACCCAGTACTTC. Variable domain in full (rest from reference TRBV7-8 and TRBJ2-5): GAGVSQSPRYKVAKRGQDVALRCDPISGHVSLFWYQQALGQGPEFLTYFQNEAQLDKSGLPSDRFFAERPEGSVSTLKIQRTQQEDSAVYLCASSPAAGGAWAETQYFGPGTRLLVL.

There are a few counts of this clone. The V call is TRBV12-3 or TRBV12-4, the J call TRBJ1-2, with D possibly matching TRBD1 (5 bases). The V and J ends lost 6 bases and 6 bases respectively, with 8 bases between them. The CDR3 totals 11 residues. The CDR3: CASSPGNGYTF. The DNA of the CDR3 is TGTGCCAGCAGCCCAGGGAATGGCTACACCTTC.

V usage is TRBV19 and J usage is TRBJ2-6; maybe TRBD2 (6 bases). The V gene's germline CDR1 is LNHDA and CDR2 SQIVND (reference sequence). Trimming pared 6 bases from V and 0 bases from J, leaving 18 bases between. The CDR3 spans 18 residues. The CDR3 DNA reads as TGTGCCAGTAGACCGACGGGGACTTCCTACTCTGGGGCCAACGTCCTGACTTTC. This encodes CASRPTGTSYSGANVLTF.

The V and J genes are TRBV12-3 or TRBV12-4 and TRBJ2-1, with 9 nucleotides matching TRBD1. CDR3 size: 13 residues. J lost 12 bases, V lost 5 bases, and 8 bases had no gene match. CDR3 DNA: TGTGCCAGCAGTCCAGGGACAGGGAGTATGCAGTTCTTC. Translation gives CASSPGTGSMQFF.

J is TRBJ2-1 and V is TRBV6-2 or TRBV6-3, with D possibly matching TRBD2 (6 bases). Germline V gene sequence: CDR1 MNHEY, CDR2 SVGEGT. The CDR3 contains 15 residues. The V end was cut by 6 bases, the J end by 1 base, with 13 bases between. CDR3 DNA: TGTGCCAGCAGCTATAGTCGGGGGTCCTACAATGAGCAGTTCTTC. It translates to CASSYSRGSYNEQFF.

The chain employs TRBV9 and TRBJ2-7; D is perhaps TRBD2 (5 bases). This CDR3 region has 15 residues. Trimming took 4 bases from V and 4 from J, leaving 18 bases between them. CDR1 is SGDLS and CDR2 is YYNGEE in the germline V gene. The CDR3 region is CASSPTGVHVYEQYF. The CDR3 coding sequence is TGTGCCAGCAGCCCGACCGGGGTGCACGTTTACGAGCAGTACTTC.

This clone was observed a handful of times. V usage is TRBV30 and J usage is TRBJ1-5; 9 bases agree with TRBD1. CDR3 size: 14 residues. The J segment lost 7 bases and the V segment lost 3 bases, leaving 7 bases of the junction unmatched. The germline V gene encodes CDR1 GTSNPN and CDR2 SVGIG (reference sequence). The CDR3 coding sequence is TGTGCCTGGAGGAGACAGGGGGAAGGACAGCCCCAGCATTTT. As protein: CAWRRQGEGQPQHF.

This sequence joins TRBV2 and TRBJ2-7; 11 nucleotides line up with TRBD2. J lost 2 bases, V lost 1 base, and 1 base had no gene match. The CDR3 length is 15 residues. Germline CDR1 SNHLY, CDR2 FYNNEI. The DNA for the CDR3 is TGTGCCAGCAGTGAAGGGACTAGCGGGCCCTACGAGCAGTACTTC. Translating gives CASSEGTSGPYEQYF.

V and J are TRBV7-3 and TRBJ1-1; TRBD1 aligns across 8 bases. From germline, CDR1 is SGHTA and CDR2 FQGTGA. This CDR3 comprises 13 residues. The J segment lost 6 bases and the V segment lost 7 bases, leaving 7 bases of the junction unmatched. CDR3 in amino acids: CASKRTGRAEAFF. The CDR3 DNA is TGTGCCAGCAAGAGGACAGGGAGGGCTGAAGCTTTCTTT. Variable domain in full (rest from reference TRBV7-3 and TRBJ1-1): GAGVSQTPSNKVTEKGKYVELRCDPISGHTALYWYRQSLGQGPEFLIYFQGTGAADDSGLPNDRFFAVRPEGSVSTLKIQRTERGDSAVYLCASKRTGRAEAFFGQGTRLTVV.

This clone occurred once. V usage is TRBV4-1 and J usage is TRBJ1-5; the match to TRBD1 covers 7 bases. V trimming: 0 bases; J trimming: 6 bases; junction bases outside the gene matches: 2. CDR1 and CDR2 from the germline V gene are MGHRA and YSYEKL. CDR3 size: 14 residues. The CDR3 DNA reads TGCGCCAGCAGCCAAGATGGGACAGTTCAGCCCCAGCATTTT. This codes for CASSQDGTVQPQHF.